The 2 T cell receptor beta chains below were found in one sample sequenced in a study of blood T cell repertoires in COVID-19. Assay: immunoSEQ multiplex PCR; the TCRdb copy retains only in-frame clones and omits some. The data show more than 70,000 clones, about 86% seen once. Sequencing input: peripheral blood. All receptors come from a woman older than 75 in a cohort sampled during active or convalescent COVID-19.

The rearrangement uses TRBV5-4 and TRBJ2-5; the D gene is possibly TRBD2 (5 bases). Trimming shortened V by 1 base and J by 2 bases, and 6 bases separated the two germline ends. This CDR3 spans 13 amino acids. CDR1 and CDR2 (germline): SGHNT, YYREEE (reference sequence). Written as DNA, the CDR3 is TGTGCCAGCAGCTTGCCGGGACAAGAGACCCAGTACTTC. Its protein is CASSLPGQETQYF.

The DNA for the CDR3 is TGCGCCAGCAGCTTGGCCTCTGCGAGACAGGGCTCCTACGAGCAGTACTTC. It codes for CASSLASARQGSYEQYF. The V call is TRBV5-1, the J call TRBJ2-7, with TRBD1 identical over 7 bases. The CDR3 totals 17 residues. The germline CDR1 and CDR2 sequences are SGHRS and YFSETQ. J lost 0 bases, V lost 0 bases, and 9 bases had no gene match.